What follows are 23 T cell receptor beta chains derived from one specimen sequenced in a study of T cell responses to AZD1222 COVID-19 vaccine. TCRdb's table, derived via immunoSEQ multiplex PCR, lists solely in-frame clones and lacks some. The sample has 110,000 or so clones; 88% are singletons. Here the sequenced sample was peripheral blood, taken 28 days after the second AZD1222 dose. These receptors all stem from an adult who received the AZD1222 COVID-19 vaccine.

This clone was counted once. The V call is TRBV7-7, the J call TRBJ2-1; D is possibly TRBD1 (5 bases). The V and J ends lost 0 bases and 5 bases respectively, with 14 bases between them. The CDR3 has 16 amino acids. Germline V lookup: CDR1 SSHAT, CDR2 FNYEAQ (reference sequence). As DNA, the CDR3 is TGTGCCAGCAGCTTAGCATTGGGGCCAGAGGACAATGAGCAGTTCTTC. Translated: CASSLALGPEDNEQFF.

The chain couples TRBV6-5 to TRBJ2-7; maybe TRBD1 (5 bases). The CDR3 extends over 12 amino acids. With 6 bases removed from V and 6 bases from J, the gap between germline ends came to 12 bases. Germline assignment: CDR1 MNHEY and CDR2 SVGAGI. CDR3 in amino acids: CASSPRASEQYF. The DNA for the CDR3 is TGTGCCAGCAGCCCCAGGGCGAGCGAGCAGTACTTC.

V and J are TRBV28 and TRBJ2-7, with unresolved D. CDR3 length: 14 residues. The V end lost 2 bases, the J end lost 8 bases, and 16 bases lay between the germline ends. Germline V gives CDR1 MDHEN, CDR2 SYDVKM. This chain's CDR3 is CASSLPQLKLKQYF. The CDR3 DNA follows: TGTGCCAGCAGTTTACCCCAATTGAAATTAAAGCAGTACTTC.

The chain links TRBV7-9 to TRBJ2-3, with D perhaps given as TRBD1 or TRBD2 (5 bases each). V was clipped by 1 base and J by 5 bases, with 13 bases between them. Germline V CDR1 and CDR2: SEHNR, FQNEAQ (reference sequence). There are 15 residues in the CDR3. DNA of the CDR3: TGTGCCAGCAGCTTAGTTGGGACGCTACGAGATACGCAGTATTTT. This encodes CASSLVGTLRDTQYF.

The count of this clone is one. The chain recombines TRBV6-2 or TRBV6-3 with TRBJ2-7; 7 positions agree with TRBD1. V dropped 5 bases and J dropped 0; count of bases not matched to a gene: 7. Germline V gene lookup returns CDR1 MNHEY and CDR2 SVGEGT. CDR3 length: 15 residues. This CDR3 is CASSKPGQSSYEQYF. The CDR3 coding sequence is TGTGCCAGCAGTAAACCGGGACAGAGCTCCTACGAGCAGTACTTC.

This clone is a singleton in its sample. This rearrangement joins TRBV7-9 to TRBJ1-2; tentative D call: TRBD1 (5 bases). The germline V gene encodes CDR1 SEHNR and CDR2 FQNEAQ (reference sequence). The CDR3 runs 15 residues. The V gene lost 3 bases and the J gene lost 2 bases, with 13 bases spanning the gap. The CDR3 spells CASSFSGARNYGYTF. The CDR3, as DNA: TGTGCCAGCAGCTTTAGTGGGGCAAGAAACTATGGCTACACCTTC.

This clone was picked up a small number of times. This chain links TRBV4-1 with TRBJ2-1; TRBD2 aligns across 12 bases. Looked up from germline, CDR1 is MGHRA and CDR2 is YSYEKL. Trimming cost V 0 bases and J 7 bases; bases outside gene matches: 7. The CDR3 loop spans 17 amino acids. CDR3 amino acids: CASSQDSSSGGENEQFF. The CDR3 region has the DNA TGCGCCAGCAGCCAAGATTCTTCTAGCGGGGGGGAAAATGAGCAGTTCTTC.

The chain has TRBV6-5 and TRBJ2-2, with D possibly matching TRBD1 (6 bases). The ends were cut back, 7 bases at V and 7 bases at J, with 10 bases in the middle. CDR1 is MNHEY and CDR2 is SVGAGI in the germline V gene. This CDR3 region has 12 residues. CDR3 region: CASTRTDGELFF. CDR3 bases: TGTGCCAGCACCAGGACAGACGGGGAGCTGTTTTTT.

The chain employs TRBV10-3 and TRBJ1-4, with a possible D match to TRBD1 (5 bases). V gave up 4 bases and J gave up 9 bases, with 15 bases separating them. The germline V gene has CDR1 ENHRY and CDR2 SYGVKD. The CDR3 is 14 amino acids. CDR3 amino acids: CAISVGSGPQKLFF. Here the CDR3 DNA reads TGTGCCATCAGTGTGGGGTCAGGGCCCCAAAAACTGTTTTTT.

This chain's CDR3 is CASSLSWGANTEAFF. The DNA of the CDR3 is TGTGCCAGCAGTTTATCGTGGGGGGCGAACACTGAAGCTTTCTTT. V gene TRBV27 combines with J gene TRBJ1-1; TRBD1 might be the D (6 bases). CDR1 and CDR2 from the germline V gene are MNHEY and SMNVEV (reference sequence). CDR3 size: 15 residues. Trimming removed 0 bases from V and 1 base from J, with 9 bases in between.

The gene calls are TRBV4-1 and TRBJ2-1, with D tentatively TRBD1 (6 bases). Germline V gene lookup returns CDR1 MGHRA and CDR2 YSYEKL. Deletions cut 0 bases from V and 7 bases from J, with 19 bases between. This CDR3 is built from 17 residues. This chain's CDR3 is CASSQEQRGGQGNEQFF. CDR3 sequence (DNA): TGCGCCAGCAGCCAAGAACAGAGAGGGGGTCAAGGGAATGAGCAGTTCTTC.

This clone is a singleton in its sample. V and J are TRBV19 and TRBJ1-2; the match to TRBD1 covers 12 bases. Germline-derived CDR1 and CDR2 are LNHDA and SQIVND (reference sequence). After removal of 9 bases from V and 8 bases from J, the junction contained 10 bases not matched to a gene. CDR3 length equals 14 residues. CDR3 sequence reads: CASGTGGAKFGYTF. In nucleotides, the CDR3 is TGTGCCAGCGGGACAGGGGGCGCTAAGTTCGGCTACACCTTC.

The chain combines TRBV20-1 with TRBJ1-1, with unresolved D. This CDR3 spans 11 amino acids. CDR1 and CDR2 from the germline V gene are DFQATT and SNEGSKA (reference sequence). Trimming pared 3 bases from V and 5 bases from J, leaving 7 bases between. The CDR3 DNA reads as TGCAGTGCTAGGTTGGTTACTGAAGCTTTCTTT. Protein: CSARLVTEAFF.

In this sample, this clone turned up once. The chain employs TRBV12-5 and TRBJ1-3; D gene unclear. V was clipped by 2 bases and J by 1 base, with 6 bases between them. The CDR3 spans 14 residues. CDR1 is LGHNT, CDR2 FRNRAP, per germline. The CDR3 DNA is TGTGCTAGTGGTTTGCTGGGGTCTGGAAACACCATATATTTT. Its translation is CASGLLGSGNTIYF.

The J gene is TRBJ2-7, the V gene TRBV25-1; possible D gene TRBD1, 6 bases. Trimming pared 2 bases from V and 5 bases from J, leaving 10 bases between. This CDR3 spans 13 amino acids. CDR1 MGHDK and CDR2 SYGVNS come from the germline V gene. CDR3 bases: TGTGCCAGCAGTGAAAGGACAGAAAACGAGCAGTACTTC. It codes for CASSERTENEQYF.

This sequence joins TRBV6-1 and TRBJ1-1; D ambiguous. Trimming stripped 2 bases from V and 3 bases from J, with 10 bases between. The CDR3 sequence is 14 residues long. CDR1 is MNHNS and CDR2 is SASEGT in the germline V gene. CDR3 residues: CASSEISGYTEAFF. CDR3 nucleotides: TGTGCCAGCAGTGAAATTTCGGGGTACACTGAAGCTTTCTTT.

CDR3 region: CASSLVVGEVYEQYF. CDR3 DNA: TGCGCCAGCAGCTTGGTTGTAGGGGAAGTCTACGAGCAGTACTTC. V is TRBV5-1 and J is TRBJ2-7, with D tentatively TRBD1 (5 bases). CDR1 and CDR2 (germline): SGHRS, YFSETQ. Trimming took off 0 bases at V and 3 bases at J, with 13 bases between the two ends. The CDR3 length is 15 residues.

This chain uses TRBV6-5 with TRBJ2-3, with TRBD2 as a possible D gene (6 bases). The CDR3 length is 14 residues. V was shortened by 2 bases and J by 0 bases, with 6 bases between the two germline ends. CDR1 MNHEY and CDR2 SVGAGI come from the germline V gene. The CDR3 spells CASSYRESTDTQYF. As DNA, the CDR3 is TGTGCCAGCAGTTACCGGGAGAGCACAGATACGCAGTATTTT.

The chain employs TRBV2 and TRBJ1-1, with D uncertain. The CDR3 contains 13 residues. V lost 2 bases and J 5 bases, leaving 9 bases between the germline ends. From germline, CDR1 is SNHLY and CDR2 FYNNEI. The CDR3 spells CASSERDGTEAFF. CDR3 DNA sequence: TGTGCCAGCAGTGAAAGGGATGGGACTGAAGCTTTCTTT.

The chain employs TRBV5-8 and TRBJ1-2, with a tentative D call TRBD1 (6 bases). The germline V and J ends were trimmed by 4 bases and 5 bases, with 21 bases remaining between them. This CDR3 spans 16 amino acids. Germline V gene sequence: CDR1 SGHTS, CDR2 YDEGEE. The CDR3: CASSPGQWIGTYGYTF. CDR3 sequence (DNA): TGTGCCAGCAGCCCCGGACAGTGGATCGGAACTTATGGCTACACCTTC.

Points on this clone: An end of the junction does not agree with germline; a read error may underlie this. The gene calls are TRBV6-1 and TRBJ1-2; 7 bases are a match to TRBD1. This CDR3 is built from 14 residues. Germline assignment: CDR1 MNHNS and CDR2 SASEGT. In DNA, the CDR3 is TGTGCCAGCAGAGAAGGAGGGGGCGGCTATGGCTACACCTTC. It translates to CASREGGGGYGYTF.

The chain carries TRBV12-3 or TRBV12-4 and TRBJ2-3, with D unresolved. The CDR3 spans 13 residues. The germline V and J ends were trimmed by 1 base and 5 bases, with 7 bases remaining between them. The CDR3 bases are TGTGCCAGCAGTTTAGTAGGTGGAGATACGCAGTATTTT. Amino acids: CASSLVGGDTQYF.

The chain combines TRBV24-1 with TRBJ2-1; D ambiguous. Germline assignment: CDR1 KGHDR and CDR2 SFDVKD. V was trimmed by 6 bases and J by 11 bases, leaving 13 bases between them. The CDR3 is made up of 12 amino acids. The CDR3 loop reads CATSPPDNQQFF. CDR3 in DNA: TGTGCCACCAGTCCCCCCGACAACCAGCAGTTCTTC.